These T cell receptor beta chains were read from a single sample in a study of T cell responses to AZD1222 COVID-19 vaccine. Method: immunoSEQ multiplex PCR; TCRdb's copy keeps in-frame clones and lacks some. The sample yields 110,000 to 150,000 clones, just over 90% seen once. The sample was peripheral blood, taken on day 0 of AZD1222 vaccination. All receptors come from an adult in good health. Both conserved end residues are part of each CDR3. Each record gives: clone size, J gene, D gene, V gene, CDR3 protein, CDR3 DNA. D genes are given only for firm matches. Clone sizes are given selectively: once, few, many, or a class where the clone is expanded.

size: -
J: TRBJ1-2
D: -
V: TRBV7-2
CDR3: CASSLGYKEANYGYTF
DNA: TGTGCCAGCAGCTTAGGTTACAAGGAGGCTAACTATGGCTACACCTTC

size: -
J: TRBJ1-1
D: TRBD1
V: TRBV30
CDR3: CAWSVLGQGNSEAFF
DNA: TGTGCCTGGAGTGTACTCGGACAGGGGAATTCTGAAGCTTTCTTT

size: -
J: TRBJ2-7
D: -
V: TRBV4-1
CDR3: CASSQEGGGPSRGQYF
DNA: TGCGCCAGCAGCCAAGAAGGGGGAGGGCCCTCGCGCGGGCAGTACTTC

size: once
J: TRBJ1-2
D: -
V: TRBV5-6
CDR3: CASSGTGLNYGYTF
DNA: TGTGCCAGCAGCGGGACCGGGCTTAACTATGGCTACACCTTC

size: -
J: TRBJ2-5
D: -
V: TRBV3-1/TRBV3-2
CDR3: CASSPKSTYQETQYF
DNA: TGTGCCAGCAGCCCAAAGTCCACGTACCAAGAGACCCAGTACTTC

size: -
J: TRBJ1-2
D: -
V: TRBV7-2
CDR3: CASSLAQPPGGYTF
DNA: TGTGCCAGCAGCTTAGCGCAGCCACCCGGTGGCTACACCTTC

size: -
J: TRBJ2-5
D: TRBD2
V: TRBV7-9
CDR3: CASSFETSGRAGSETQYF
DNA: TGTGCCAGCAGCTTTGAGACTAGCGGGAGGGCCGGGTCTGAGACCCAGTACTTC

size: -
J: TRBJ2-3
D: -
V: TRBV7-3
CDR3: CASSRPTDTQYF
DNA: TGTGCCAGCAGCCGTCCCACAGATACGCAGTATTTT

size: few
J: TRBJ2-7
D: -
V: TRBV21-1
CDR3: CASSKATETYEQYF
DNA: TGTGCCAGCAGCAAAGCGACAGAAACCTACGAGCAGTACTTC

size: -
J: TRBJ2-3
D: -
V: TRBV2
CDR3: CASSGGARASTDTQYF
DNA: TGTGCCAGCAGTGGAGGGGCGAGGGCTAGCACAGATACGCAGTATTTT

size: -
J: TRBJ2-5
D: -
V: TRBV23-1
CDR3: CASSLVSRHGQETQYF
DNA: TGCGCCAGCAGCCTCGTGTCCCGACACGGGCAAGAGACCCAGTACTTC

size: -
J: TRBJ2-5
D: TRBD2
V: TRBV7-9
CDR3: CASSPAGGGLFETQYF
DNA: TGTGCCAGCAGCCCAGCGGGGGGTGGACTCTTTGAGACCCAGTACTTC

size: -
J: TRBJ2-3
D: -
V: TRBV18
CDR3: CASSPRLGTDTQYF
DNA: TGTGCCAGCTCACCTAGGCTAGGGACAGATACGCAGTATTTT

size: -
J: TRBJ1-1
D: -
V: TRBV7-2
CDR3: CASSLVGSVTEAFF
DNA: TGTGCCAGCAGCTTAGTCGGGAGTGTCACTGAAGCTTTCTTT

size: -
J: TRBJ2-5
D: TRBD2
V: TRBV5-4
CDR3: CASSHLAGGGETQYF
DNA: TGTGCCAGCAGCCATCTAGCGGGGGGAGGTGAGACCCAGTACTTC

size: -
J: TRBJ1-4
D: TRBD1
V: TRBV11-1
CDR3: CASSLVGQKNEKLFF
DNA: TGTGCCAGCAGCTTAGTGGGACAGAAAAATGAAAAACTGTTTTTT

size: -
J: TRBJ2-6
D: TRBD1
V: TRBV18
CDR3: CASSLPDRGAGSSGANVLTF
DNA: TGTGCCAGCTCCCTACCGGACAGGGGTGCCGGGTCCTCTGGGGCCAACGTCCTGACTTTC

size: -
J: TRBJ1-6
D: -
V: TRBV4-1
CDR3: CASSQMSGPESRSPLHF
DNA: TGCGCCAGCAGCCAGATGTCGGGTCCCGAGTCCCGATCACCCCTCCACTTT

size: -
J: TRBJ1-2
D: -
V: TRBV18
CDR3: CASSPRLGNYGYTF
DNA: TGTGCCAGCTCACCCAGGTTGGGTAACTATGGCTACACCTTC

size: -
J: TRBJ2-2
D: TRBD2
V: TRBV27
CDR3: CASSRPKGLEHTGELFF
DNA: TGTGCCAGCAGTCGCCCGAAGGGACTAGAACACACCGGGGAGCTGTTTTTT

size: -
J: TRBJ2-2
D: -
V: TRBV5-1
CDR3: CASSRWGNTGELFF
DNA: TGCGCCAGCAGCCGTTGGGGGAACACCGGGGAGCTGTTTTTT

size: -
J: TRBJ2-2
D: -
V: TRBV9
CDR3: CASSVVMGGGTTGELFF
DNA: TGTGCCAGCAGCGTAGTTATGGGGGGCGGAACCACCGGGGAGCTGTTTTTT

size: -
J: TRBJ2-7
D: TRBD1
V: TRBV6-4
CDR3: CASRYGTGGHEQYF
DNA: TGTGCCAGCAGATACGGGACAGGTGGCCACGAGCAGTACTTC

size: -
J: TRBJ2-3
D: -
V: TRBV5-6
CDR3: CASSLGAGNTDTQYF
DNA: TGTGCCAGCAGCTTGGGAGCGGGCAACACAGATACGCAGTATTTT

size: few
J: TRBJ2-3
D: -
V: TRBV11-3
CDR3: CASSPQVVSSDTQYF
DNA: TGTGCCAGCAGCCCACAAGTCGTTTCGTCAGATACGCAGTATTTT

size: -
J: TRBJ2-3
D: -
V: TRBV10-3
CDR3: CAISVGGRGADTQYF
DNA: TGTGCCATCAGTGTTGGTGGGAGAGGTGCAGATACGCAGTATTTT

size: -
J: TRBJ1-2
D: TRBD1
V: TRBV30
CDR3: CAWSGGQTAYGYTF
DNA: TGTGCCTGGAGTGGGGGACAGACCGCCTATGGCTACACCTTC

size: -
J: TRBJ1-2
D: -
V: TRBV7-9
CDR3: CASSLGGRGSNYGYTF
DNA: TGTGCCAGCAGCTTAGGTGGCAGGGGCTCGAACTATGGCTACACCTTC

size: -
J: TRBJ2-7
D: -
V: TRBV18
CDR3: CASSPLSTAYEQYF
DNA: TGTGCCAGCTCACCACTCTCGACAGCCTACGAGCAGTACTTC

size: once
J: TRBJ1-5
D: -
V: TRBV9
CDR3: CASSAQGVIGVGLHF
DNA: TGTGCCAGCAGCGCCCAGGGAGTCATCGGTGTAGGTTTGCATTTT

size: -
J: TRBJ2-7
D: -
V: TRBV30
CDR3: CAWSRQVHEQYF
DNA: TGTGCCTGGAGTAGACAAGTCCACGAGCAGTACTTC

size: -
J: TRBJ2-1
D: TRBD2
V: TRBV7-3
CDR3: CASSKIAGDTNEQFF
DNA: TGTGCCAGCAGCAAAATAGCGGGAGATACGAATGAGCAGTTCTTC

size: -
J: TRBJ2-3
D: -
V: TRBV7-2
CDR3: CASSLGAEKITQYF
DNA: TGTGCCAGCAGCTTAGGAGCTGAGAAAATTACGCAGTATTTT

size: few
J: TRBJ2-7
D: -
V: TRBV19
CDR3: CASSRDSSRLYEQYF
DNA: TGTGCCAGTAGTCGGGACTCCTCCAGACTCTACGAGCAGTACTTC

size: -
J: TRBJ1-2
D: -
V: TRBV6-5
CDR3: CASGINPNYGYTF
DNA: TGTGCCAGCGGCATTAATCCTAACTATGGCTACACCTTC

size: -
J: TRBJ2-1
D: -
V: TRBV10-3
CDR3: CAIKRDSKDEQFF
DNA: TGTGCCATCAAAAGGGATTCAAAGGATGAGCAGTTCTTC

size: -
J: TRBJ1-6
D: TRBD1
V: TRBV6-4
CDR3: CASRRDQGAPLHF
DNA: TGTGCCAGCAGGAGGGACCAGGGGGCACCCCTCCACTTT

size: -
J: TRBJ1-2
D: -
V: TRBV9
CDR3: CASSGPGGLRNYGYTF
DNA: TGTGCCAGCAGCGGTCCTGGTGGGCTTCGGAACTATGGCTACACCTTC

size: -
J: TRBJ1-5
D: TRBD1
V: TRBV28
CDR3: CASSISDRGNQPQHF
DNA: TGTGCCAGCAGTATATCGGACAGGGGGAATCAGCCCCAGCATTTT

size: -
J: TRBJ1-2
D: TRBD1
V: TRBV4-1
CDR3: CASSHRQGHLSYGYTF
DNA: TGCGCCAGCAGCCATCGACAGGGGCACCTTAGCTATGGCTACACCTTC

size: -
J: TRBJ2-1
D: TRBD2
V: TRBV6-5
CDR3: CASNLAGANVHEQFF
DNA: TGTGCCAGCAATTTAGCGGGAGCGAACGTCCATGAGCAGTTCTTC

size: -
J: TRBJ2-3
D: -
V: TRBV3-1/TRBV3-2
CDR3: CASSQSRWGDTQYF
DNA: TGTGCCAGCAGCCAATCCCGGTGGGGGGATACGCAGTATTTT

size: -
J: TRBJ1-4
D: -
V: TRBV5-1
CDR3: CASSPLGGTNEKLFF
DNA: TGCGCCAGCAGCCCCCTCGGCGGGACTAATGAAAAACTGTTTTTT

size: once
J: TRBJ1-2
D: -
V: TRBV18
CDR3: CASSPPSGEYGYTF
DNA: TGTGCCAGCTCACCACCATCAGGGGAATATGGCTACACCTTC

size: -
J: TRBJ2-2
D: TRBD2
V: TRBV5-4
CDR3: CASSYLAGVYTGELFF
DNA: TGTGCCAGCAGCTACCTAGCGGGAGTTTACACCGGGGAGCTGTTTTTT

size: once
J: TRBJ2-1
D: -
V: TRBV19
CDR3: CASSIGRSREQFF
DNA: TGTGCCAGTAGTATAGGGCGGAGCAGGGAGCAGTTCTTC

size: -
J: TRBJ2-2
D: -
V: TRBV5-1
CDR3: CASSLKGGAVTGELFF
DNA: TGCGCCAGCAGCTTGAAAGGGGGGGCGGTCACCGGGGAGCTGTTTTTT

size: -
J: TRBJ2-3
D: -
V: TRBV5-1
CDR3: CASTTLRDSNTQYF
DNA: TGCGCCAGTACAACACTCCGGGACTCCAATACGCAGTATTTT